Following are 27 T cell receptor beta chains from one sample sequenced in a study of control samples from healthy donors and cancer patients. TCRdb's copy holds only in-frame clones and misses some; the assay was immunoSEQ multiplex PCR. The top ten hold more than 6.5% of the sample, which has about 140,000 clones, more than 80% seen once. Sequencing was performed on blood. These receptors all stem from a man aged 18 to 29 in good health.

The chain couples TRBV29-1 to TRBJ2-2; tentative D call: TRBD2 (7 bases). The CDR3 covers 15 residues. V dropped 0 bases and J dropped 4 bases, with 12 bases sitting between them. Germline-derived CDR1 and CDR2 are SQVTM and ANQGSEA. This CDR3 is CSVEEGGRTTGELFF. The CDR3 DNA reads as TGCAGCGTTGAAGAGGGGGGGCGGACCACCGGGGAGCTGTTTTTT.

This CDR3 is CAISRGGGPTGEKLFF. CDR3 nucleotide sequence: TGTGCCATCAGCCGGGGGGGAGGTCCTACGGGTGAAAAACTGTTTTTT. The V gene is TRBV10-3, the J gene TRBJ1-4, with TRBD1 as a possible D gene (5 bases). Germline V lookup: CDR1 ENHRY, CDR2 SYGVKD. The CDR3 contains 16 residues. V gave up 6 bases and J gave up 7 bases, with 21 bases separating them.

In DNA form, the CDR3 reads TGCGCCAGCAGCCAACTCACCAATGAAAAACTGTTTTTT. It yields the protein CASSQLTNEKLFF. V is TRBV4-1 and J is TRBJ1-4; D not certain. V lost 2 bases and J lost 5, with 6 bases in between. The germline CDR1 and CDR2 sequences are MGHRA and YSYEKL. The CDR3 has 13 amino acids.

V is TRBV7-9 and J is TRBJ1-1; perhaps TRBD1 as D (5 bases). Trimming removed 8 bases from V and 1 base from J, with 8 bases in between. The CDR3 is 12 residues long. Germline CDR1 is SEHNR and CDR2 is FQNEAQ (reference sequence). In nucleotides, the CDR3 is TGTGCCAGCGGGCAGGGGAACACTGAAGCTTTCTTT. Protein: CASGQGNTEAFF.

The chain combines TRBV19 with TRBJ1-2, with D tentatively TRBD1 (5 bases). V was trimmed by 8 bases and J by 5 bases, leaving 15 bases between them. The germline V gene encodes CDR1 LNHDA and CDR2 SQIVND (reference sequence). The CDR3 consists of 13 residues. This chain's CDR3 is CASGARTLYGYTF. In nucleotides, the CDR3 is TGTGCCAGTGGGGCCCGGACCCTGTATGGCTACACCTTC. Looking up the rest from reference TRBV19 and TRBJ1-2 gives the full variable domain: DGGITQSPKYLFRKEGQNVTLSCEQNLNHDAMYWYRQDPGQGLRLIYYSQIVNDFQKGDIAEGYSVSREKKESFPLTVTSAQKNPTAFYLCASGARTLYGYTFGSGTRLTVV.

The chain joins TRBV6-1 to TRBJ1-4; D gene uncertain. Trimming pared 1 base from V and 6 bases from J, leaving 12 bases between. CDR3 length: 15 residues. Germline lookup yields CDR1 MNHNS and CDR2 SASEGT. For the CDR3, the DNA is TGTGCCAGCAGTGAAGGGGGTACGTTGGATGAAAAACTGTTTTTT. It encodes CASSEGGTLDEKLFF.

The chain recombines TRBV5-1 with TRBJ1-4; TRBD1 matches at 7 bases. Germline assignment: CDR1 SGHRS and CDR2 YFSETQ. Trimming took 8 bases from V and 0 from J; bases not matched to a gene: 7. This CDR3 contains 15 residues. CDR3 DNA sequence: TGCGCCAGGAGACAGGGTCGGGCAACTAATGAAAAACTGTTTTTT. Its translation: CARRQGRATNEKLFF.

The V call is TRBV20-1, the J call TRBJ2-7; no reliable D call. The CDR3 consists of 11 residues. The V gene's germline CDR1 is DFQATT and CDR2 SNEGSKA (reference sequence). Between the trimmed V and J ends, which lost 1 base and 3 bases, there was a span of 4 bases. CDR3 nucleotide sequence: TGCAGTGCTAGAGTTGGCTACGAGCAGTACTTC. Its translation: CSARVGYEQYF.

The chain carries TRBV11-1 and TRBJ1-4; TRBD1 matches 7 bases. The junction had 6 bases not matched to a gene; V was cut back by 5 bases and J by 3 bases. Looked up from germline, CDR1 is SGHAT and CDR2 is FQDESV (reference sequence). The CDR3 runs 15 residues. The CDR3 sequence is CASSPQGGPNEKLFF. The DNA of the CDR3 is TGTGCCAGCAGCCCGCAGGGGGGGCCTAATGAAAAACTGTTTTTT.

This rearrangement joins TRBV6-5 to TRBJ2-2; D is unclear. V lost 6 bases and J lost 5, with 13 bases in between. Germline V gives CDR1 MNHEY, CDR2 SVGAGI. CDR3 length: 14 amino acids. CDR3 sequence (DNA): TGTGCCAGCAGCCCCCCCCAGGCTACCGGGGAGCTGTTTTTT. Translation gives CASSPPQATGELFF.

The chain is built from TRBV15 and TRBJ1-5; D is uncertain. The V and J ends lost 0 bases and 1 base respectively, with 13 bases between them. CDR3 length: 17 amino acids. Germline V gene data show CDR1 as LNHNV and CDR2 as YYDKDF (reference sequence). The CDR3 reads CATSRDLGLDSNQPQHF. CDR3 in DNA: TGTGCCACCAGCAGAGACCTCGGACTGGACAGCAATCAGCCCCAGCATTTT.

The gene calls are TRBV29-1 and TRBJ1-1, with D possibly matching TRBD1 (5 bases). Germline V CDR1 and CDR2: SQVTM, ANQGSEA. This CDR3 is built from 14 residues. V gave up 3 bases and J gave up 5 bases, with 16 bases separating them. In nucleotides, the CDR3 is TGCAGCGTTGAGGCAGTGACAGACATTACTGAAGCTTTCTTT. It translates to CSVEAVTDITEAFF.

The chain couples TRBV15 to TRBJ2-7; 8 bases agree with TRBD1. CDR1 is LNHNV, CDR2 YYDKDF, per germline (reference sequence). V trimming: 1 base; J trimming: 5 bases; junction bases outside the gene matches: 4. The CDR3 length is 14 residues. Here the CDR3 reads CATSRGTGRHEQYF. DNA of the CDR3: TGTGCCACCAGCAGAGGGACAGGGAGGCACGAGCAGTACTTC.

The CDR3 here is CATSDPSGVYADTQYF. The CDR3 bases are TGTGCCACCAGTGACCCGTCTGGGGTGTACGCAGATACGCAGTATTTT. The chain uses TRBV24-1 and TRBJ2-3; D uncertain. Trimming cost V 4 bases and J 4 bases, with 17 bases left between them. Looked up from germline, CDR1 is KGHDR and CDR2 is SFDVKD. There are 16 residues in the CDR3.

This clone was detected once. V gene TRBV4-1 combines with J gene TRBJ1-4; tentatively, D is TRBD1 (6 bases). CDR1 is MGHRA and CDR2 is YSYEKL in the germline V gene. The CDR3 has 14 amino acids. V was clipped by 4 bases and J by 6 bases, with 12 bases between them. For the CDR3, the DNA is TGCGCCAGCAGCCCATGGAACAGGGATGAAAAACTGTTTTTT. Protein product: CASSPWNRDEKLFF.

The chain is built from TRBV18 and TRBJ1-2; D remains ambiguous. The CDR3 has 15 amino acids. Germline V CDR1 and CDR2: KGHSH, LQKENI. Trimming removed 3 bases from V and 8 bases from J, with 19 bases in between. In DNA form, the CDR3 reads TGTGCCAGCTCACCCGTTGTCTCCGGGGAGTTGGGCTACACCTTC. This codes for CASSPVVSGELGYTF.

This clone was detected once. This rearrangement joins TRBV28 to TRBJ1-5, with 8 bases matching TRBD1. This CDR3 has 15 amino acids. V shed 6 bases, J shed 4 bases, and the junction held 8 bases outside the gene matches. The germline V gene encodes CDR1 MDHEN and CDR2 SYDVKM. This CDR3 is CASSTGQGQNQPQHF. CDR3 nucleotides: TGTGCCAGCAGCACCGGACAGGGTCAGAATCAGCCCCAGCATTTT.

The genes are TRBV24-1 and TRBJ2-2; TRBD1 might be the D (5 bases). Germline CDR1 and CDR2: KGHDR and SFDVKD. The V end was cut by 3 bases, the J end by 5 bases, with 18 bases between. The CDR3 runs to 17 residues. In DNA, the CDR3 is TGTGCCACCAGTGATCAGGGAATTTCGTCCCAAACCGGGGAGCTGTTTTTT. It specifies CATSDQGISSQTGELFF.

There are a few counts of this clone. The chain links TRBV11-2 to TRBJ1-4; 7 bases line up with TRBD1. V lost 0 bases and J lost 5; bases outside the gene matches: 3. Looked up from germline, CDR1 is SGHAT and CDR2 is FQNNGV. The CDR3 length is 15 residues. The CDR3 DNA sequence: TGTGCCAGCAGCTTAGATCCAGGGGGGAATGAAAAACTGTTTTTT. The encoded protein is CASSLDPGGNEKLFF.

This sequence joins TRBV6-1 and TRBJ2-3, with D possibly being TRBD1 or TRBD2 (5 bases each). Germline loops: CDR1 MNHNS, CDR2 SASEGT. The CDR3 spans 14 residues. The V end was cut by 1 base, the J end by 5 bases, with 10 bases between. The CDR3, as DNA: TGTGCCAGCAGTGAAGGGGGACCGGGAGATACGCAGTATTTT. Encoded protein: CASSEGGPGDTQYF.

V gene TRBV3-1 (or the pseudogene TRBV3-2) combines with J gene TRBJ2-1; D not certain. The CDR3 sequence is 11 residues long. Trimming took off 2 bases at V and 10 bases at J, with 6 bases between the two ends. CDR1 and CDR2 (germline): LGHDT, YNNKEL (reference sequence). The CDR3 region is CASSQMEEQFF. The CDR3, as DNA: TGTGCCAGCAGCCAAATGGAGGAGCAGTTCTTC.

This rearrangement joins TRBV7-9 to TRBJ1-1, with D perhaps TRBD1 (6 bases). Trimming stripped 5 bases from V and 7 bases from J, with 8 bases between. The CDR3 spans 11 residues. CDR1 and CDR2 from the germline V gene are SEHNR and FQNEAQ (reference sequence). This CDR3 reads CASSRGFEAFF. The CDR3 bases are TGTGCCAGCAGCAGGGGGTTTGAAGCTTTCTTT.

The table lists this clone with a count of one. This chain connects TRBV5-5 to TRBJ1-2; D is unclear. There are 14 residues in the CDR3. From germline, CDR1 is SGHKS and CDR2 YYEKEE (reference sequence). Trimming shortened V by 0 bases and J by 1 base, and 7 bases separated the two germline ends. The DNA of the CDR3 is TGTGCCAGCAGCTTGGGCAGCCTTAACTATGGCTACACCTTC. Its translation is CASSLGSLNYGYTF. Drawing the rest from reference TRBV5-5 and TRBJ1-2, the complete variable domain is DAGVTQSPTHLIKTRGQQVTLRCSPISGHKSVSWYQQVLGQGPQFIFQYYEKEERGRGNFPDRFSARQFPNYSSELNVNALLLGDSALYLCASSLGSLNYGYTFGSGTRLTVV.

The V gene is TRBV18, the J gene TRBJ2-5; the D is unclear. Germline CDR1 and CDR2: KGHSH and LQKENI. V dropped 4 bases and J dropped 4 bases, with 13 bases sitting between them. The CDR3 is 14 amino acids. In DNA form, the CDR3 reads TGTGCCAGCTCACGGGGTGTAGATGTAGAGACCCAGTACTTC. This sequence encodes CASSRGVDVETQYF.

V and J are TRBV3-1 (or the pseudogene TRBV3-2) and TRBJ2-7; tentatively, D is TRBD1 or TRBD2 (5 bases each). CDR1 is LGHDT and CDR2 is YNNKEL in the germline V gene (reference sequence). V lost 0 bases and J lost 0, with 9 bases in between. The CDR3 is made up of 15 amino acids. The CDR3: CASSQDWGSSYEQYF. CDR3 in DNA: TGTGCCAGCAGCCAAGATTGGGGGAGCTCCTACGAGCAGTACTTC.

CDR3 nucleotide sequence: TGCGCCAGCAGTCTCTTGACCGAGGGGTCTCACACCGGGGAGCTGTTTTTT. Amino acids: CASSLLTEGSHTGELFF. The chain links TRBV23-1 to TRBJ2-2; the D call may be TRBD1 or TRBD2 (5 bases each). TRBV23-1 is assigned to the ORF class and has an uncertain function. V lost 4 bases, J lost 3 bases, and 18 bases lay in between. This CDR3 is 17 amino acids long.

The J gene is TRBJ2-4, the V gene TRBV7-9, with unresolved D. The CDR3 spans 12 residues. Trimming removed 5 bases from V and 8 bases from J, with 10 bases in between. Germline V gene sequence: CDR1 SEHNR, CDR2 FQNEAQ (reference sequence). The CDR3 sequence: CASSPPGYIQYF. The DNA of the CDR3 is TGTGCCAGCAGCCCGCCTGGGTACATTCAGTACTTC.